This TCR beta chain was captured in a study of response to subunit inactivated influenza vaccine. TCRdb passed the RT-PCR reads through MiXCR, listing each CDR3 protein once. The sample shows around 250,000 distinct CDR3 sequences, roughly an eighth of them seen only once. The ends lost 4 bases at V and 4 bases at J; junction bases unmatched: 10. CDR3 length: 17 amino acids. CDR1 and CDR2 (germline): SGHRS, YFSETQ. This clonotype appeared a few times. The source of this sequence is a man aged 50 to 60 who received an inactivated influenza vaccine. The chain uses TRBV5-1 and TRBJ2-3; 12 bases align to TRBD2. This specimen was non-naive T cells sorted from PBMCs, taken approximately 15 days before vaccination. The CDR3 loop reads CASSVTSGSSGADTQYF. Here the CDR3 DNA reads TGCGCCAGCAGCGTGACTAGCGGGAGTTCTGGGGCAGATACGCAGTATTTT.